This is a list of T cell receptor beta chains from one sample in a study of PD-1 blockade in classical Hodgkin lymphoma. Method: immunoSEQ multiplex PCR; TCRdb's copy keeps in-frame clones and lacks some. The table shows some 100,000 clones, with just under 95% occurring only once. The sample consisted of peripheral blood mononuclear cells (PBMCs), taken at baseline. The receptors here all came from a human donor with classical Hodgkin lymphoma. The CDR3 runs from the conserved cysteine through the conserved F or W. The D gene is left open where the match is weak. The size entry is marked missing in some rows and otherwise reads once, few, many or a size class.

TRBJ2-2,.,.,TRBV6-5,TGTGCCAGCAGTTATGGGGGCCCCCCCGGGGAGCTGTTTTTT,CASSYGGPPGELFF
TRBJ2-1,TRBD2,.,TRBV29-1,TGCAGCTACCCCCGGAGGGGACTAGCGGGTCACGAGCAGTTCTTC,CSYPRRGLAGHEQFF
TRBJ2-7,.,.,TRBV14,TGTGCCAGCAGCCATGACTACGAGCAATACTTC,CASSHDYEQYF
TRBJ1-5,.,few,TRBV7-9,TGTGCCAGATCCGGGGCTCAGCCCCAGCATTTT,CARSGAQPQHF
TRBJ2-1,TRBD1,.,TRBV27,TGTGCCAGCAGATATATGACAGGGACCTACAATGAGCAGTTCTTC,CASRYMTGTYNEQFF
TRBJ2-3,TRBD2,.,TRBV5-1,TGCGCCAGCAGGACCAGCGGGGGTTCAGATACGCAGTATTTT,CASRTSGGSDTQYF
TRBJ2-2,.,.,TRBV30,TGTGCCTGGAGGGCCCACCCTCATACGAACACCGGGGAGCTGTTTTTT,CAWRAHPHTNTGELFF
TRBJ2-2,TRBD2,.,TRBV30,TGTGCCTGGACCCCTCCGGGACTAGCGGCGAACACCGGGGAGCTGTTTTTT,CAWTPPGLAANTGELFF
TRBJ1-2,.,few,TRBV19,TGTGCCAGTAGTATTCTCCGGGGAGATGGCTACACCTTC,CASSILRGDGYTF
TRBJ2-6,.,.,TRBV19,TGTGCCAGTAGTATTATCCAGGGGCCCCCCTCTGGGGCCAACGTCCTGACTTTC,CASSIIQGPPSGANVLTF
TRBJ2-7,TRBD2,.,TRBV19,TGTGCCAGTAGTCCCAGGGTAGCGGGGGAGCAGTACTTC,CASSPRVAGEQYF
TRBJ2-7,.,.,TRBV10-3,TGTGCCATCAGTGGTCCCGAGACTAGAGTGGTTCACGAGCAGTACTTC,CAISGPETRVVHEQYF
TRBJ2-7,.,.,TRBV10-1,TGCGCCAGGCCGGCCCCCAGCGGAAGCTCCTACGAGCAGTACTTC,CARPAPSGSSYEQYF
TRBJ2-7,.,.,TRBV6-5,TGTGCCAGCAGTTATCGCCCTACCCCCTTCTACGAGCAGTACTTC,CASSYRPTPFYEQYF
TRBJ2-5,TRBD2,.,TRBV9,TGTGCCAGCAGCGTAGACCCCCCGGGGGGGGTGGAAGAGACCCAGTACTTC,CASSVDPPGGVEETQYF
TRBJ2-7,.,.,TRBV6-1,TGTGCCAGCAGTGAAGCGGCGGGAAATTACCCCTCCTACGAGCAGTACTTC,CASSEAAGNYPSYEQYF
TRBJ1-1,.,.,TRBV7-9,TGTGCCAGCTTGATGATGAACACTGAAGCTTTCTTT,CASLMMNTEAFF
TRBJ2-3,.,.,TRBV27,TGTGCCAGCAAATTGGACGCCCTGGGGCCCACAGATACGCAGTATTTT,CASKLDALGPTDTQYF
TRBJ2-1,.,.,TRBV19,TGTGCTGCCAGTACTTTGAGGAGCAATGAGCAGTTCTTC,CAASTLRSNEQFF
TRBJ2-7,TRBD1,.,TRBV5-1,TGCGCCAGCAGTTCTACGCCAGACAGGGTAAACGAGCAGTACTTC,CASSSTPDRVNEQYF
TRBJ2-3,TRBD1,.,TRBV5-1,TGCGCCAGCAGCCCTGGAACAGGGGCAGATACGCAGTATTTT,CASSPGTGADTQYF
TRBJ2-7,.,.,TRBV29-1,TGCAGCGCTGAGTCGACGGATACCTACGAGCAGTACTTC,CSAESTDTYEQYF
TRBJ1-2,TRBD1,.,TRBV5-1,TGCGCCAGCAGCCCGCGGACAGGGGGCGTCGGGGGTGGCTACACCTTC,CASSPRTGGVGGGYTF
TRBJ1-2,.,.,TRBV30,TGTGCCCAGAAAGTCCTCTTCGTCGAGGGCTACACCTTC,CAQKVLFVEGYTF
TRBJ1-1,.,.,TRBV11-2,TGTGCCAGCAGCTTAGAGGGTAGGGGGACACCTGAAGCTTTCTTT,CASSLEGRGTPEAFF
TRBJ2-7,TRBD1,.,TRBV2,TGTGCCAGCAGCAACCCCAGGGGGCTCGTCGCCTACGAGCAGTACTTC,CASSNPRGLVAYEQYF
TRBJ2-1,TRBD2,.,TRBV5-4,TGTGCCAGCAGCTTGCGGCGGGAGGATCGCGATGAGCAGTTCTTC,CASSLRREDRDEQFF
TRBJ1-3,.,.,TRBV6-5,TGTGCCAGCAGTTACCGGGGGTCAGGGTGGGGAAACACCATATATTTT,CASSYRGSGWGNTIYF
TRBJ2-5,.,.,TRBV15,TGTGCCACCAGCAGACAAGAGACCCAGTACTTC,CATSRQETQYF
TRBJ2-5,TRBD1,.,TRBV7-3,TGTGCCAGCAGCTTAACCGGGACAGGGGAAAGAGAGACCCAGTACTTC,CASSLTGTGERETQYF
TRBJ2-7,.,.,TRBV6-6,TGTGCCAGCAGTTACGGGGCAGGTACCTACGAGCAGTACTTC,CASSYGAGTYEQYF
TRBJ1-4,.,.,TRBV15,TGTGCCACCAGCAGGTCCCCTGGAAACTTCGAAAAACTGTTTTTT,CATSRSPGNFEKLFF
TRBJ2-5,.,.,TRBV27,TGTGCCAGCAGTATCTGGACAGTACCGCAAGAGACCCAGTACTTC,CASSIWTVPQETQYF
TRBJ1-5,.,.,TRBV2,TGTGCCAGCCGGACGGACGGCAATCAGCCCCAGCATTTT,CASRTDGNQPQHF
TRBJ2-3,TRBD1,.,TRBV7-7,TGTGCTAGCAGCTTAGCCGCTCAGGTGCAGGACAGGGAGGTCGCAGATACGCAGTATTTT,CASSLAAQVQDREVADTQYF
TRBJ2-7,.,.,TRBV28,TGTGCCAGCAGCACAGGACAGACAGTCTACGAGCAGTACTTC,CASSTGQTVYEQYF
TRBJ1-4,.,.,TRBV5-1,TGCGCCAGCAGCTTGGGTACGATGGCAACTAATGAAAAACTGTTTTTT,CASSLGTMATNEKLFF
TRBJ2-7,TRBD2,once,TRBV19,TGTGCCAGTAGTGGACTAGCGGACTACGAGCAGTACTTC,CASSGLADYEQYF
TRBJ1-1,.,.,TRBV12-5,TGTGCTAGTGGTTTGGGTCAGGGGACGGGAGAAGCTTTCTTT,CASGLGQGTGEAFF